This T cell receptor (beta chain) was documented in a study of blood T cell repertoires in COVID-19. Clones were read by immunoSEQ multiplex PCR, and TCRdb kept only the in-frame ones, dropping some. This table has about 220,000 clones, around 81% appearing once. In germline, CDR1 is KGHDR, CDR2 SFDVKD. The CDR3 totals 13 residues. V lost 3 bases to trimming and J lost 6 bases, with 9 bases between them. This receptor was taken from an older woman with acute or convalescent COVID-19. Sample: peripheral blood. V gene TRBV24-1 combines with J gene TRBJ2-3; D is possibly TRBD2 (6 bases). The CDR3 bases are TGTGCCACCAGTGATCACAGCGGGGATACGCAGTATTTT. Encoded protein: CATSDHSGDTQYF.